This is a list of T cell receptor beta chains from one sample in a study of T cells in Graves' hyperthyroidism and ophthalmopathy. TCRdb ran MiXCR on the multiplex PCR reads and lists one entry per CDR3 protein. The table shows more than 300,000 distinct CDR3 sequences, with around 13% occurring only once. The specimen sequenced was blood. These receptors were obtained from a woman aged 60-75 years with Graves' hyperthyroidism. Both conserved end residues are part of each CDR3. D genes are given only for firm matches. Clone size appears in some rows only: once, few, many, or a class for an expanded clone.

clone_size: -; v_call: TRBV29-1; j_call: TRBJ2-7; d_call: TRBD2; cdr3_nt: TGCAGCGTTGCAGCGATAGCGGGAGGTGACGAGCAGTACTTC; cdr3_aa: CSVAAIAGGDEQYF
clone_size: many; v_call: TRBV10-3; j_call: TRBJ1-1; d_call: TRBD1; cdr3_nt: TGTGCCATCAGTGGGCAGGGGGTGAACACTGAAGCTTTCTTT; cdr3_aa: CAISGQGVNTEAFF
clone_size: many; v_call: TRBV30; j_call: TRBJ1-1; d_call: -; cdr3_nt: TGTGCCTGGGGATTTCTGTGGACTGAAGCTTTCTTT; cdr3_aa: CAWGFLWTEAFF
clone_size: few; v_call: TRBV19; j_call: TRBJ1-2; d_call: TRBD1; cdr3_nt: TGTGCCAGTAGTCCGACAGGGGCCATCTATGGCTACACCTTC; cdr3_aa: CASSPTGAIYGYTF
clone_size: few; v_call: TRBV20-1; j_call: TRBJ2-5; d_call: TRBD1; cdr3_nt: TGCAGTGCTCTACACCTTGGACAGGGGGGAGAGACCCAGTACTTC; cdr3_aa: CSALHLGQGGETQYF
clone_size: many; v_call: TRBV2; j_call: TRBJ2-7; d_call: -; cdr3_nt: TGTGCCAGCACCCAACAGAGGGGACCCTCCGAGCAGTACTTC; cdr3_aa: CASTQQRGPSEQYF
clone_size: -; v_call: TRBV4-2; j_call: TRBJ2-1; d_call: TRBD2; cdr3_nt: TGTGCCAGCAGCCAAGCCTTACTAGCGGCTAGCTCCTACAATGAGCAGTTCTTC; cdr3_aa: CASSQALLAASSYNEQFF
clone_size: few; v_call: TRBV5-1; j_call: TRBJ2-7; d_call: TRBD2; cdr3_nt: TGCGCCAGTCGCACTAGCGAAAGCTCCTACGAGCAGTACTTC; cdr3_aa: CASRTSESSYEQYF
clone_size: few; v_call: TRBV24-1; j_call: TRBJ2-4; d_call: -; cdr3_nt: TGTGCCACCAGTGATGGAGACAGAGACATTCAGTACTTC; cdr3_aa: CATSDGDRDIQYF
clone_size: many; v_call: TRBV20-1; j_call: TRBJ2-7; d_call: TRBD1; cdr3_nt: TGCAGTGCTAGCGGGACAGGGGGCGAGCAGTACTTC; cdr3_aa: CSASGTGGEQYF
clone_size: -; v_call: TRBV7-2; j_call: TRBJ2-7; d_call: TRBD2; cdr3_nt: TGTGCCAGCAGCACCCGGACTAGCGGGAATCTGCAGTACTTC; cdr3_aa: CASSTRTSGNLQYF
clone_size: many; v_call: TRBV10-3; j_call: TRBJ2-1; d_call: -; cdr3_nt: TGTGCCATCAGTGAGTTGTTAGCGGGAAGGGGGCACAATGAGCAGTTCTTC; cdr3_aa: CAISELLAGRGHNEQFF
clone_size: many; v_call: TRBV7-9; j_call: TRBJ2-7; d_call: -; cdr3_nt: TGTGCCAGCAGCTCCGGTGTGGCTCGCGCACATAACTTC; cdr3_aa: CASSSGVARAHNF
clone_size: many; v_call: TRBV2; j_call: TRBJ2-3; d_call: -; cdr3_nt: TGTGCCAGCGGAGAGGGTTTGGCAGATACGCAGTATTTT; cdr3_aa: CASGEGLADTQYF
clone_size: few; v_call: TRBV18; j_call: TRBJ2-4; d_call: TRBD1; cdr3_nt: TGTGCCAGCTCACCAGTAGGGGGCCAGGGCATTCAGTACTTC; cdr3_aa: CASSPVGGQGIQYF
clone_size: many; v_call: TRBV6-1; j_call: TRBJ2-1; d_call: -; cdr3_nt: TGTGCCAGCAGGCCCGGCGGGTTGGGTCCGAGCTCCTACAATGAGCAGTTCTTC; cdr3_aa: CASRPGGLGPSSYNEQFF
clone_size: few; v_call: TRBV19; j_call: TRBJ1-1; d_call: -; cdr3_nt: TGTGCCAGTAGAACGGAGGGGGGGTACACTGAAGCTTTCTTT; cdr3_aa: CASRTEGGYTEAFF
clone_size: -; v_call: TRBV7-3; j_call: TRBJ2-3; d_call: TRBD2; cdr3_nt: TGTGCCAGCAGCTTAACGGGCGGACTAGCGGGACGCACAGATACGCAGTATTTT; cdr3_aa: CASSLTGGLAGRTDTQYF
clone_size: many; v_call: TRBV4-2; j_call: TRBJ1-2; d_call: -; cdr3_nt: TGTGCCAGCAGCCCTACTTATGGAGCTCACTATGGCTACACCTTC; cdr3_aa: CASSPTYGAHYGYTF
clone_size: many; v_call: TRBV30; j_call: TRBJ2-2; d_call: TRBD2; cdr3_nt: TGTGCCTGGAGTTGGCTAGCGGACACCGGGGAGCTGTTTTTT; cdr3_aa: CAWSWLADTGELFF
clone_size: many; v_call: TRBV6-1; j_call: TRBJ2-5; d_call: TRBD1; cdr3_nt: TGTGCCAGCAGTGCCCGGGACAGGCGAGAAGAGACCCAGTACTTC; cdr3_aa: CASSARDRREETQYF
clone_size: many; v_call: TRBV18; j_call: TRBJ2-7; d_call: TRBD2; cdr3_nt: TGTGCCAGCTCACGGCGGGAGAATGAGCAGTACTTC; cdr3_aa: CASSRRENEQYF
clone_size: few; v_call: TRBV25-1; j_call: TRBJ2-5; d_call: TRBD2; cdr3_nt: TGTGCCAGCAGTGAACCAGCGGGGCCCCAAGAGACCCAGTACTTC; cdr3_aa: CASSEPAGPQETQYF
clone_size: few; v_call: TRBV5-5; j_call: TRBJ1-4; d_call: -; cdr3_nt: TGTGCCAGCAGCTTGGTAGGGGACCATGAAAAACTGTTTTTT; cdr3_aa: CASSLVGDHEKLFF
clone_size: many; v_call: TRBV27; j_call: TRBJ2-7; d_call: -; cdr3_nt: TGTGCCAGCAGTTTTAGTGTTGGGGACGAGCAGTACTTC; cdr3_aa: CASSFSVGDEQYF